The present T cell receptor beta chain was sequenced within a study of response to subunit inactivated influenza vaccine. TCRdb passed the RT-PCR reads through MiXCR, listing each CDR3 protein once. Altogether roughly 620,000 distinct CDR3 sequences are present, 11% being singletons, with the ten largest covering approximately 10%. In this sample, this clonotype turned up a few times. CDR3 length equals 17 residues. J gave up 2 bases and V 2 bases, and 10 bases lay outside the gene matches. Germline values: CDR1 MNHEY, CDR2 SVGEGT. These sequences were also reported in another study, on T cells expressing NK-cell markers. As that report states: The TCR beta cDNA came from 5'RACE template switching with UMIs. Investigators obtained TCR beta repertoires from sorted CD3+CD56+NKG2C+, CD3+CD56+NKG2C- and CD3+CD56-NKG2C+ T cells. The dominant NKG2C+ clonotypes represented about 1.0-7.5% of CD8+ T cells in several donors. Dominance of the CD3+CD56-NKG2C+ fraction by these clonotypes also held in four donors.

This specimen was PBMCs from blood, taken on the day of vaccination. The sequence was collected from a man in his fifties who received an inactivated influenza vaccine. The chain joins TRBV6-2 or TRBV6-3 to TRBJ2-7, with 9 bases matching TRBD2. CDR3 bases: TGTGCCAGCAGTTACCCCTCTAGCGGGATTGTCACCTACGAGCAGTACTTC. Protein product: CASSYPSSGIVTYEQYF.